Following are 3 T cell receptor beta chains from one sample sequenced in a study of blood T cell repertoires in COVID-19. Assay used: immunoSEQ multiplex PCR; TCRdb lists only in-frame clones, some missing. The data show approximately 300,000 clones, around 90% seen once. The sequencing input was PBMCs or T cells enriched from blood (not recorded which). The receptors here all came from a woman under 30 with acute COVID-19.

This chain connects TRBV28 to TRBJ2-1; 9 bases match TRBD2. The V gene end was trimmed by 6 bases and the J gene end by 4 bases; junction bases not matched to a gene: 7. CDR3 size: 15 residues. The germline V gene encodes CDR1 MDHEN and CDR2 SYDVKM. This chain's CDR3 is CASRGGLATYNEQFF. CDR3 sequence (DNA): TGTGCCAGCAGGGGAGGACTAGCGACGTACAATGAGCAGTTCTTC. The entire variable domain, with the rest obtained from reference TRBV28 and TRBJ2-1, is as follows: DVKVTQSSRYLVKRTGEKVFLECVQDMDHENMFWYRQDPGLGLRLIYFSYDVKMKEKGDIPEGYSVSREKKERFSLILESASTNQTSMYLCASRGGLATYNEQFFGPGTRLTVL.

The J gene is TRBJ2-7, the V gene TRBV5-1; 10 bases line up with TRBD2. Germline CDR1 is SGHRS and CDR2 is YFSETQ. This CDR3 is built from 18 residues. Germline trimming cut 0 bases from V and 2 bases from J; bases unmatched to any gene: 11. Here the CDR3 reads CASSLELAGGPRTYEQYF. CDR3 in DNA: TGCGCCAGCAGCTTGGAGTTAGCGGGAGGACCGCGAACCTACGAGCAGTACTTC.

The CDR3: CASSYDSPTIREQFF. CDR3 nucleotide sequence: TGTGCCAGCAGCTACGACAGTCCTACAATACGTGAGCAGTTCTTC. This chain connects TRBV7-2 to TRBJ2-1, with D possibly being TRBD1 (5 bases). In germline, CDR1 is SGHTA, CDR2 FQGNSA. The ends were cut back, 4 bases at V and 9 bases at J, with 19 bases in the middle. This CDR3 comprises 15 residues.